This record looks at one T cell receptor (beta chain) sequence and its context. The junction departs from the called germline gene at one end, perhaps through a read error. Time point described: newly diagnosed GD, antithyroid drugs for less than 3 months. RNA isolated from PBMCs was used to make the TCR library. The data are from a study of regulatory T cells in long-lasting Graves disease. Combining iRepertoire HTBI primers with Arm-PCR of CDR3 regions, the authors built TCR beta libraries. TCRdb reprocessed the multiplex PCR reads via MiXCR and lists one record per CDR3 protein. The sample comprises around 450,000 distinct CDR3 sequences, around 15% of which are singletons, and about 12% rests with the top ten. These data were also reused for a study on T cells in Graves' hyperthyroidism and ophthalmopathy. From that second work: The primer set for the first-round RT-PCR of the TCR CDR3 was HTBI.

This TCR was recovered from a man aged 35 to 55 with Graves disease. The sequences come from peripheral blood mononuclear cells (PBMCs), collected at new diagnosis, from a patient treated with antithyroid drugs.

The DNA for the CDR3 is TGTGACAGCAGCCCGCGCTACCGCGGACTGGAACAAGAGACCCAGTACTTC. Amino acid sequence: CDSSPRYRGLEQETQYF. The chain links TRBV7-9 to TRBJ2-5; tentative D call: TRBD2 (5 bases). CDR1 and CDR2 (germline): SEHNR, FQNEAQ (reference sequence). The CDR3 loop spans 17 amino acids.